These 23 T cell receptor beta chains came from one sample sequenced in a study of OX40 agonist ivuxolimab in advanced cancers. TCRdb's copy holds only in-frame clones and misses some; the assay was immunoSEQ multiplex PCR. The table has about 76,000 clones, almost 85% seen once. Material: CD4+ or CD8+ T cells sorted from blood, obtained in a trial of the OX40 agonist ivuxolimab. The receptor set was obtained from an adult with an advanced solid tumor such as melanoma, head and neck, liver or kidney cancer.

This chain connects TRBV4-3 to TRBJ1-6, with D unclear. The germline CDR1 and CDR2 sequences are LGHNA and YSLEER. Trimming pared 1 base from V and 6 bases from J, leaving 7 bases between. The CDR3 sequence is 14 residues long. The CDR3 is CASSQVGSNSPLHF. As DNA, the CDR3 is TGCGCCAGCAGCCAAGTGGGCAGTAATTCACCCCTCCACTTT.

The CDR3 loop is CASSPQQGGGTEAFF. CDR3 sequence (DNA): TGTGCCAGCAGTCCCCAACAGGGGGGCGGGACTGAAGCTTTCTTT. The rearrangement joins TRBV6-1 to TRBJ1-1, with TRBD1 matching 8 bases. The V segment lost 5 bases and the J segment 5 bases; nucleotides outside the gene matches: 10. Per the germline V gene, CDR1 is MNHNS and CDR2 is SASEGT. The CDR3 runs 15 residues.

J is TRBJ1-2 and V is TRBV5-1, with TRBD1 matching over 7 bases. Germline V lookup: CDR1 SGHRS, CDR2 YFSETQ. Unmatched junction bases numbered 6, after V lost 0 bases and J lost 4 bases. The CDR3 consists of 15 residues. The DNA of the CDR3 is TGCGCCAGCAGCTTGGATGGGACAGAAGCCTATGGCTACACCTTC. Translated, it gives CASSLDGTEAYGYTF. The full variable domain, rest sourced from reference TRBV5-1 and TRBJ1-2, is KAGVTQTPRYLIKTRGQQVTLSCSPISGHRSVSWYQQTPGQGLQFLFEYFSETQRNKGNFPGRFSGRQFSNSRSEMNVSTLELGDSALYLCASSLDGTEAYGYTFGSGTRLTVV.

A remark on this clone: One end of the junction does not line up with germline, which may come from a read error. The CDR3 sequence: CASSPQRGGRYNEQFF. The DNA of the CDR3 is TGTGCCAGCTCCCCACAGCGGGGGGGCCGCTACAATGAGCAGTTCTTC. V usage is TRBV18 and J usage is TRBJ2-1; 10 positions agree with TRBD2. CDR1 is KGHSH, CDR2 LQKENI, per germline. The CDR3 has 16 residues.

The chain links TRBV5-5 to TRBJ1-2; D not certain. Germline V CDR1 and CDR2: SGHKS, YYEKEE (reference sequence). This CDR3 has 12 residues. Trimming removed 4 bases from V and 0 bases from J, with 4 bases in between. The DNA of the CDR3 is TGTGCCAGCAGCCTAACTAACTATGGCTACACCTTC. Translating gives CASSLTNYGYTF.

The V call is TRBV7-2, the J call TRBJ2-2; D is undetermined. Trimming cost V 3 bases and J 8 bases, with 7 bases left between them. The germline V gene encodes CDR1 SGHTA and CDR2 FQGNSA. The CDR3 sequence is 12 residues long. This chain's CDR3 is CASSFAFGELFF. The DNA of the CDR3 is TGTGCCAGCAGCTTCGCTTTTGGGGAGCTGTTTTTT.

The chain joins TRBV7-3 to TRBJ2-5; D remains unclear. Deletions cut 4 bases from V and 2 bases from J, with 8 bases between. Germline V gene sequence: CDR1 SGHTA, CDR2 FQGTGA. The CDR3 contains 13 residues. This CDR3 reads CASSSAKQETQYF. CDR3 DNA sequence: TGTGCCAGCAGCTCCGCGAAGCAAGAGACCCAGTACTTC.

CDR3 sequence: CASSLFGQPQHF. DNA for the CDR3: TGTGCCAGCAGCCTTTTCGGTCAGCCCCAGCATTTT. The V call is TRBV5-6, the J call TRBJ1-5; D is undetermined. The CDR3 is made up of 12 amino acids. Per germline, CDR1 SGHDT and CDR2 YYEEEE. Trimming shortened V by 4 bases and J by 6 bases, and 8 bases separated the two germline ends.

The chain combines TRBV6-1 with TRBJ2-7; 14 bases are shared with TRBD2. Germline V gene lookup returns CDR1 MNHNS and CDR2 SASEGT. The CDR3 spans 13 residues. In DNA form, the CDR3 reads TGTGCCAGCAGTGAAGAAGGGACTAGCGGGGGTACAGTC. Amino acid sequence: CASSEEGTSGGTV.

This clone was seen a handful of times. This sample also contains other DNA sequences that code for the same CDR3. The J gene is TRBJ2-3, the V gene TRBV2; no definite D call. In germline, CDR1 is SNHLY, CDR2 FYNNEI. This CDR3 is built from 12 residues. V lost 3 bases to trimming and J lost 4 bases, with 5 bases between them. The chain's CDR3 is CASSEVPDTQYF. The CDR3 bases are TGTGCCAGCAGTGAGGTCCCAGATACGCAGTATTTT.

The gene calls are TRBV6-6 and TRBJ1-4, with D possibly matching TRBD1 (6 bases). V lost 4 bases, J lost 14 bases, and 11 bases lay in between. This CDR3 spans 11 amino acids. Per germline, CDR1 MNHNY and CDR2 SVGAGI (reference sequence). CDR3 nucleotide sequence: TGTGCCAGCAGTTCAGCAGGGGTTCTGTTTTTT. Translating gives CASSSAGVLFF.

The rearrangement links TRBV4-3 to TRBJ1-2; tentative D call: TRBD1 (6 bases). The CDR3 runs 13 residues. The germline CDR1 and CDR2 sequences are LGHNA and YSLEER. The V gene lost 0 bases and the J gene lost 7 bases, with 9 bases spanning the gap. The DNA for the CDR3 is TGCGCCAGCAGCCAAGACAGGGGACTTGGCTACACCTTC. Translating gives CASSQDRGLGYTF.

The genes are TRBV4-1 and TRBJ1-4, with no clear D. Trimming shortened V by 1 base and J by 3 bases, and 6 bases separated the two germline ends. Germline loops: CDR1 MGHRA, CDR2 YSYEKL. This CDR3 has 14 amino acids. The DNA for the CDR3 is TGCGCCAGCAGCCAAGGTCTGGCTAATGAAAAACTGTTTTTT. Amino acids: CASSQGLANEKLFF.

The rearrangement uses TRBV4-3 and TRBJ2-3; 7 bases are a match to TRBD2. The CDR3 spans 17 residues. The germline V gene encodes CDR1 LGHNA and CDR2 YSLEER. V was pared by 2 bases and J by 3 bases, with 11 bases of the junction left unmatched. The CDR3 region is CASSQNLPSGGTDTQYF. Written as DNA, the CDR3 is TGCGCCAGCAGCCAAAACCTCCCTAGCGGAGGGACAGATACGCAGTATTTT.

V usage is TRBV7-9 and J usage is TRBJ2-5; TRBD1 is a possible D gene (6 bases). V lost 5 bases to trimming and J lost 1 base, with 14 bases between them. Germline V gives CDR1 SEHNR, CDR2 FQNEAQ (reference sequence). CDR3 length: 15 amino acids. CDR3 bases: TGTGCCAGCAGCCAATTCACAGGGATCCAAGAGACCCAGTACTTC. Translation gives CASSQFTGIQETQYF.

V usage is TRBV18 and J usage is TRBJ1-1; D unclear. The CDR3 has 13 amino acids. Germline CDR1 reads KGHSH; CDR2 reads LQKENI. V shed 3 bases and J shed 1 base, with 6 bases lying between them. CDR3 in DNA: TGTGCCAGCTCACCTACAGAGAACACTGAAGCTTTCTTT. It codes for CASSPTENTEAFF.

This clone was detected once. The chain joins TRBV7-2 to TRBJ1-4; D remains ambiguous. The V and J ends lost 5 bases and 8 bases respectively, with 12 bases between them. This CDR3 comprises 13 residues. Germline lookup yields CDR1 SGHTA and CDR2 FQGNSA. CDR3 sequence (DNA): TGTGCCAGCAGCCCCGGACCGAAAGAAAAACTGTTTTTT. It encodes CASSPGPKEKLFF.

This clone turned up a few times. This chain links TRBV5-5 with TRBJ2-7; possible D gene TRBD1, 6 bases. CDR3 size: 13 residues. Between the trimmed V and J ends, which lost 4 bases and 2 bases, there was a span of 10 bases. CDR1 is SGHKS, CDR2 YYEKEE, per germline (reference sequence). The CDR3 nucleotides are TGTGCCAGCAGCCCCCGGGACACCTACGAGCAGTACTTC. Translating it yields CASSPRDTYEQYF.

This chain links TRBV7-2 with TRBJ2-5; perhaps TRBD1 as D (6 bases). The germline V gene encodes CDR1 SGHTA and CDR2 FQGNSA. V was clipped by 5 bases and J by 2 bases, with 9 bases between them. The CDR3 length is 13 residues. CDR3 sequence (DNA): TGTGCCAGCAGCCGGGACATTCAAGAGACCCAGTACTTC. Its translation: CASSRDIQETQYF.

V gene TRBV11-2 combines with J gene TRBJ2-7; D is undetermined. This CDR3 has 14 amino acids. Germline-derived CDR1 and CDR2 are SGHAT and FQNNGV. The V gene lost 1 base and the J gene lost 2 bases, with 9 bases spanning the gap. This chain's CDR3 is CASSLAGKTYEQYF. CDR3 in DNA: TGTGCCAGCAGCTTAGCGGGCAAAACCTACGAGCAGTACTTC. The variable domain in full, completed from reference TRBV11-2 and TRBJ2-7, reads EAGVAQSPRYKIIEKRQSVAFWCNPISGHATLYWYQQILGQGPKLLIQFQNNGVVDDSQLPKDRFSAERLKGVDSTLKIQPAKLEDSAVYLCASSLAGKTYEQYFGPGTRLTVT.

A few counts support this clone. The rearrangement joins TRBV21-1 to TRBJ2-4; TRBD1 was called by the table and not checked on the DNA. TRBV21-1 is classified as a pseudogene. The CDR3 is 14 residues long. The CDR3 protein is CASSLGQAKNIQYF. In DNA form, the CDR3 reads TGTGCCAGCAGCTTGGGACAGGCCAAAAACATTCAGTACTTC.

The chain recombines TRBV25-1 with TRBJ1-4; 9 nucleotides line up with TRBD1. CDR1 and CDR2 (germline): MGHDK, SYGVNS. This CDR3 contains 13 residues. Trimming at V came to 8 bases and at J to 8 bases, leaving 6 bases not matched to a gene. CDR3 sequence: CASQTGGAEKLFF. Written as DNA, the CDR3 is TGTGCCAGCCAGACAGGGGGAGCGGAAAAACTGTTTTTT.

J is TRBJ2-3 and V is TRBV19, with D tentatively TRBD2 (5 bases). The CDR3 runs to 11 residues. Between the trimmed V and J ends, which lost 4 bases and 6 bases, there was a span of 5 bases. CDR1 and CDR2 from the germline V gene are LNHDA and SQIVND (reference sequence). CDR3 sequence reads: CASSTGDTQYF. CDR3 coding DNA: TGTGCCAGTAGTACGGGGGATACGCAGTATTTT.